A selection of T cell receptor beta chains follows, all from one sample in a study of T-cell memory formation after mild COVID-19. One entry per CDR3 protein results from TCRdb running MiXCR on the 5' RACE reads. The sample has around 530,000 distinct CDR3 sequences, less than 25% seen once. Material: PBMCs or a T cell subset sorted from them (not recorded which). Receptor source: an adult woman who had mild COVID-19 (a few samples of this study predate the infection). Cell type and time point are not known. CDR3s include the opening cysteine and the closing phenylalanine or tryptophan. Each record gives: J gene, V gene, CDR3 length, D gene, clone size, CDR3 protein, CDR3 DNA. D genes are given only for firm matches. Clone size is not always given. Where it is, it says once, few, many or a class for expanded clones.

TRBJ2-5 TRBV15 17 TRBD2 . CATSRGGGRAFQETQYF TGTGCCACCAGCAGAGGTGGCGGGAGGGCCTTCCAAGAGACCCAGTACTTC
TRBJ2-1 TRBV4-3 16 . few CASSQALGWGLNEQFF TGCGCCAGCAGCCAAGCCTTGGGATGGGGTCTCAATGAGCAGTTCTTC
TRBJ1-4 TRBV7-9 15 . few CASSEEGDLGEKLFF TGTGCCAGCAGCGAGGAGGGGGATCTGGGGGAAAAACTGTTTTTT
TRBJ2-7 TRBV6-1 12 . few CAVTGSLYEQYF TGTGCCGTGACAGGTTCGCTCTACGAGCAGTACTTC
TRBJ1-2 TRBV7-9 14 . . CASSLVDRIYGYTF TGTGCCAGCAGCTTAGTGGACAGAATCTATGGCTACACCTTC
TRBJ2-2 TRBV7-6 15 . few CASMIGSFYAGELFF TGTGCCAGCATGATAGGCTCCTTTTACGCCGGGGAGCTGTTTTTT
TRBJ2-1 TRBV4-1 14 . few CASSQDPFRNEQFF TGCGCCAGCAGCCAAGATCCATTCAGAAATGAGCAGTTCTTC
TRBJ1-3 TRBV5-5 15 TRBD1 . CASSLARGLGNTIYF TGTGCCAGCAGCTTGGCCAGGGGGCTAGGAAACACCATATATTTT
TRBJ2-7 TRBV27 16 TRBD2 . CASSLTLSGLYYEQYF TGTGCCAGCAGCCTTACCCTTAGCGGGCTTTACTACGAGCAGTACTTC
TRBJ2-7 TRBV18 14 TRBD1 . CASSRAGGGYEQYF TGTGCCAGCTCACGAGCAGGGGGCGGGTACGAGCAGTACTTC
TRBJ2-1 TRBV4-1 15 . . CASSQVGGRPNEQFF TGCGCCAGCAGCCAAGTGGGAGGACGGCCCAATGAGCAGTTCTTC
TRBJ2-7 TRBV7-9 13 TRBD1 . CASSLAGGHEQYF TGTGCCAGCAGCTTGGCAGGGGGCCACGAGCAGTACTTC
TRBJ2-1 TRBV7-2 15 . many CASSPRELHYNEQFF TGTGCCAGCAGCCCCCGGGAGCTGCATTACAATGAGCAGTTCTTC
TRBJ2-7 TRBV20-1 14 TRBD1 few CSAIPGQGSYEQYF TGCAGTGCCATTCCGGGACAGGGCTCCTACGAGCAGTACTTC
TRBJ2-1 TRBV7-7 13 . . CASSLAQGYEQFF TGTGCTAGCAGCTTAGCTCAGGGGTATGAGCAGTTCTTC
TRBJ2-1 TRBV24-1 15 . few CATSDLLDSGNEQFF TGTGCCACCAGTGATTTGCTCGATTCAGGGAATGAGCAGTTCTTC
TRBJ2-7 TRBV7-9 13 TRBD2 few CASSFRGSDEQYF TGTGCCAGCAGCTTTCGCGGGAGTGACGAGCAGTACTTC
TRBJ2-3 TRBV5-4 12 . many CASSSPLDTQYF TGTGCCAGCAGCTCGCCCTTGGATACGCAGTATTTT
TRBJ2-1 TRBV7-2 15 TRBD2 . CASSLGGSGGNEQFF TGTGCCAGCAGCTTAGGGGGTTCGGGAGGGAATGAGCAGTTCTTC
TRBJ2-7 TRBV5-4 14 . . CASSIGDGFGEQYF TGTGCCAGCAGCATAGGCGACGGATTTGGGGAGCAGTACTTC
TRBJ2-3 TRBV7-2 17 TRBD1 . CASSYRDRGRVADTQYF TGTGCCAGCAGCTACCGGGACAGGGGAAGGGTGGCAGATACGCAGTATTTT
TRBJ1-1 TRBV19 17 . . CASSIGPKGDWNTEAFF TGTGCCAGTAGTATAGGGCCGAAGGGGGATTGGAACACTGAAGCTTTCTTT
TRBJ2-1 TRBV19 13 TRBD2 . CASGGLAGNEQFF TGTGCCAGTGGGGGACTAGCGGGGAATGAGCAGTTCTTC
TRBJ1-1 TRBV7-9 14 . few CASSSSTGNTEAFF TGTGCCAGCAGCTCCTCTACAGGTAACACTGAAGCTTTCTTT
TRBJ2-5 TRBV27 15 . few CASSWGPGGTATQYF TGTGCCAGCAGTTGGGGCCCGGGGGGCACGGCGACCCAGTACTTC
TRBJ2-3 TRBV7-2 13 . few CASTRFGWDTQYF TGTGCCAGCACCCGCTTTGGTTGGGATACGCAGTATTTT
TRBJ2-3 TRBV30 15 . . CAWSVLRRGTDTQYF TGTGCCTGGAGTGTACTCAGGCGGGGCACAGATACGCAGTATTTT
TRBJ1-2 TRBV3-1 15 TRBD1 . CASSQFGQGNYGYTF TGTGCCAGCAGCCAATTCGGACAGGGCAACTATGGCTACACCTTC
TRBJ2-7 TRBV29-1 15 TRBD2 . CSVEGTSGMSYEQYF TGCAGCGTTGAAGGGACTAGCGGGATGTCCTACGAGCAGTACTTC
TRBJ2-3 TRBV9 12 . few CASSVTSDTQYF TGTGCCAGCAGCGTAACGTCAGATACGCAGTATTTT
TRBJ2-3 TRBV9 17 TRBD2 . CASSALERGGSTDTQYF TGTGCCAGCAGCGCACTCGAGCGGGGGGGTAGCACAGATACGCAGTATTTT
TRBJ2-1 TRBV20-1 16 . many CSARDIGQASYNEQFF TGCAGTGCTAGAGATATCGGCCAGGCGTCCTACAATGAGCAGTTCTTC
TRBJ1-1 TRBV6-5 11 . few CACRQNTEAFF TGTGCCTGTCGCCAGAACACTGAAGCTTTCTTT
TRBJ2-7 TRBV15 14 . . CATSRLQGSYEQYF TGTGCCACCAGCAGACTTCAGGGGTCCTACGAGCAGTACTTC
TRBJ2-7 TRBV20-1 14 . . CSAREDSDTYEQYF TGCAGTGCTAGAGAGGACAGTGACACCTACGAGCAGTACTTC
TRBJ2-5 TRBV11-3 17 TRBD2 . CASSLGTSGSWGETQYF TGTGCCAGCAGCTTAGGGACTAGCGGGAGCTGGGGGGAGACCCAGTACTTC
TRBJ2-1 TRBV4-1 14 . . CASSQRILYNEQFF TGCGCCAGCAGCCAGAGAATCCTTTACAATGAGCAGTTCTTC
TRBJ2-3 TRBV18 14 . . CATQGLGAPDTQYF TGTGCCACCCAAGGGCTGGGGGCCCCCGATACGCAGTATTTT
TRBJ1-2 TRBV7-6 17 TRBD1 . CASSLDAGGWSNYGYTF TGTGCCAGCAGCTTAGACGCAGGGGGCTGGTCTAACTATGGCTACACCTTC
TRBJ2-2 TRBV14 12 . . CASSQVFGELFF TGTGCCAGCAGCCAAGTGTTTGGGGAGCTGTTTTTT
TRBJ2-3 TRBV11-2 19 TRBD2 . CASSLDEGLAGKSTDTQYF TGTGCCAGCAGCTTAGATGAAGGACTAGCGGGAAAGAGCACAGATACGCAGTATTTT
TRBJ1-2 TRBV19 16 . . CASRNPDRTPNYGYTF TGTGCCAGTAGGAACCCCGACAGGACCCCTAACTATGGCTACACCTTC
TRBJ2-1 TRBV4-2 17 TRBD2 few CASSQAGGGGVYNEQFF TGTGCCAGCAGCCAGGCCGGAGGCGGGGGGGTATACAATGAGCAGTTCTTC
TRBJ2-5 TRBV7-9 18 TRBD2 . CASSPGTSGGLYQETQYF TGTGCCAGCAGCCCCGGGACTAGCGGGGGACTCTACCAAGAGACCCAGTACTTC
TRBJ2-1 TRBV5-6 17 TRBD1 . CASSLFSGTGGFDEQFF TGTGCCAGCAGCTTGTTCTCCGGGACAGGGGGCTTCGATGAGCAGTTCTTC
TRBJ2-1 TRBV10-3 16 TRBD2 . CAISEGGGTHYNEQFF TGTGCCATCAGTGAAGGCGGGGGGACCCACTACAATGAGCAGTTCTTC
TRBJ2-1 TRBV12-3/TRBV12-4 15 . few CASSFRRERYNEQFF TGTGCCAGCAGTTTTAGGCGGGAACGATACAATGAGCAGTTCTTC
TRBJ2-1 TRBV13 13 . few CASSPLRNNEQFF TGTGCCAGCAGCCCCCTGCGGAACAATGAGCAGTTCTTC
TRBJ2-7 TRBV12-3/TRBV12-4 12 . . CASSLSVHEQYF TGTGCCAGCAGTCTCAGTGTGCACGAGCAGTACTTC